What follows are 28 T cell receptor beta chains derived from one specimen sequenced in a study of shared clonotypes between healthy human individuals (dated by TCRdb to 2019 to 2021). The library was produced with the immunoSEQ multiplex PCR assay. Entries here come from immuneACCESS through TCRdb and include only in-frame sequences with V and J called. Some clones fail to appear in such tables; in the studies checked, an unresolved V gene covers under half of the shortfall, and the cause of the remainder is unknown. The sample records about 1 million clones, about 77% of which are singletons. The top ten clones comprise about 1.5% of the sample. Sequences were obtained from memory CD4+ T cells sorted from blood. According to the study, the label for this sample's cell subset or site signals: CD45RA-negative fraction. The receptor set was obtained from a man in his late teens or twenties in good health.

J is TRBJ2-2 and V is TRBV6-4; the match to TRBD1 covers 10 bases. Trimming took 11 bases from V and 6 from J; bases not matched to a gene: 9. Looked up from germline, CDR1 is MRHNA and CDR2 is SNTAGT. The CDR3 runs 14 residues. The DNA of the CDR3 is TGTGCCCCCAGACAGGGGGCGCCTGCCGGGGAGCTGTTTTTT. It specifies CAPRQGAPAGELFF.

The genes are TRBV6-1 and TRBJ2-2; 9 positions agree with TRBD1. Germline V gene lookup returns CDR1 MNHNS and CDR2 SASEGT. Losses at the gene ends were 4 bases for V and 0 bases for J; bases not matched to a gene: 3. The CDR3 extends over 16 amino acids. As DNA, the CDR3 is TGTGCCAGCAGTGCCAGACAGGGGGCGAACACCGGGGAGCTGTTTTTT. Protein product: CASSARQGANTGELFF.

The chain links TRBV7-9 to TRBJ2-3, with 8 positions matching TRBD2. CDR1 SEHNR and CDR2 FQNEAQ come from the germline V gene (reference sequence). The trim removed 2 bases at V and 0 bases at J, leaving 7 bases unmatched. This CDR3 has 17 amino acids. The CDR3 is CASSLLSGGFSTDTQYF. CDR3 in DNA: TGTGCCAGCAGCTTACTAAGCGGGGGCTTTAGCACAGATACGCAGTATTTT. The whole variable domain, filled in from reference TRBV7-9 and TRBJ2-3, reads DTGVSQNPRHKITKRGQNVTFRCDPISEHNRLYWYRQTLGQGPEFLTYFQNEAQLEKSRLLSDRFSAERPKGSFSTLEIQRTEQGDSAMYLCASSLLSGGFSTDTQYFGPGTRLTVL.

This clone has a count of ten or more. The chain joins TRBV30 to TRBJ2-1, with D possibly TRBD1 on 8 matching bases. The length of the CDR3 is 14 residues. V dropped 0 bases and J dropped 9 bases, with 15 bases sitting between them. Germline V lookup: CDR1 GTSNPN, CDR2 SVGIG (reference sequence). The CDR3 nucleotides read TGTGCCTGGAGTGTACCGTACAGGGGGGGTGAGCAGTTCTTC. Translating gives CAWSVPYRGGEQFF.

This sequence joins TRBV19 and TRBJ2-7, with D maybe TRBD2 (6 bases). The CDR3 is 13 amino acids. CDR1 is LNHDA, CDR2 SQIVND, per germline (reference sequence). The germline V and J ends were trimmed by 5 bases and 2 bases, with 10 bases remaining between them. This CDR3 is CASSSGETYEQYF. The CDR3 DNA reads TGTGCCAGTAGTTCGGGGGAGACCTACGAGCAGTACTTC.

The V and J genes are TRBV2 and TRBJ1-1; D unclear. Germline V gives CDR1 SNHLY, CDR2 FYNNEI. The germline V and J ends were trimmed by 6 bases and 3 bases, with 11 bases remaining between them. CDR3 length: 13 amino acids. The CDR3: CASSGYLDTEAFF. The CDR3 DNA follows: TGTGCCAGCAGCGGATACTTGGACACTGAAGCTTTCTTT.

The rearrangement joins TRBV6-1 to TRBJ1-2, with 9 bases matching TRBD1. In germline, CDR1 is MNHNS, CDR2 SASEGT. The CDR3 length is 16 residues. The junction had 10 bases not matched to a gene; V was cut back by 0 bases and J by 8 bases. The CDR3 is CASSEARRTGAAGYTF. In DNA form, the CDR3 reads TGTGCCAGCAGTGAAGCGCGCAGGACAGGGGCCGCAGGCTACACCTTC.

CDR3 sequence: CAISGDGANQPQHF. CDR3 sequence (DNA): TGTGCCATCAGCGGGGACGGGGCTAATCAGCCCCAGCATTTT. The chain carries TRBV10-3 and TRBJ1-5, with D possibly being TRBD1 (5 bases). The ends were cut back, 6 bases at V and 4 bases at J, with 13 bases in the middle. Germline loops: CDR1 ENHRY, CDR2 SYGVKD. The CDR3 spans 14 residues.

The rearrangement uses TRBV25-1 and TRBJ2-1, with 8 bases aligning to TRBD1. This CDR3 region has 13 residues. The V gene's germline CDR1 is MGHDK and CDR2 SYGVNS. V shed 4 bases, J shed 7 bases, and the junction held 3 bases outside the gene matches. CDR3 coding DNA: TGTGCCAGCAGTGGGACAGGGAGAAATGAGCAGTTCTTC. Translating it yields CASSGTGRNEQFF. Variable domain in full (rest from reference TRBV25-1 and TRBJ2-1): EADIYQTPRYLVIGTGKKITLECSQTMGHDKMYWYQQDPGMELHLIHYSYGVNSTEKGDLSSESTVSRIRTEHFPLTLESARPSHTSQYLCASSGTGRNEQFFGPGTRLTVL.

V usage is TRBV20-1 and J usage is TRBJ2-7; D is ambiguous. This CDR3 has 11 amino acids. Per germline, CDR1 DFQATT and CDR2 SNEGSKA (reference sequence). V gave up 7 bases and J gave up 6 bases, with 13 bases separating them. Here the CDR3 DNA reads TGCAGTGGAGGAATAGCTGGCGAGCAGTACTTC. This gives the protein CSGGIAGEQYF.

This clone was found once. This chain connects TRBV11-2 to TRBJ2-7; 7 bases are shared with TRBD1. The CDR3 runs 14 residues. Germline-derived CDR1 and CDR2 are SGHAT and FQNNGV. V gave up 1 base and J gave up 3 bases; unmatched junction bases: 3. The CDR3 nucleotides are TGTGCCAGCAGCTTAGGGGACAGCCTCTACGAGCAGTACTTC. Translating gives CASSLGDSLYEQYF.

This clone was picked up a small number of times. In DNA form, the CDR3 reads TGCGCCAGCAGTGGGAATAGCGGGACCCAAGAGACCCAGTACTTC. Amino acid sequence: CASSGNSGTQETQYF. This chain links TRBV5-1 with TRBJ2-5; 8 bases are shared with TRBD2. The J segment lost 1 base and the V segment lost 5 bases, leaving 7 bases of the junction unmatched. CDR1 SGHRS and CDR2 YFSETQ come from the germline V gene. The CDR3 loop spans 15 amino acids. The variable domain in full, with the rest retrieved from reference TRBV5-1 and TRBJ2-5, is KAGVTQTPRYLIKTRGQQVTLSCSPISGHRSVSWYQQTPGQGLQFLFEYFSETQRNKGNFPGRFSGRQFSNSRSEMNVSTLELGDSALYLCASSGNSGTQETQYFGPGTRLLVL.

In this sample, this clone turned up many times. The same CDR3 also results from other DNA sequences found in this sample. The chain employs TRBV5-1 and TRBJ2-5; the match to TRBD1 covers 8 bases. Unmatched junction bases numbered 3, after V lost 3 bases and J lost 2 bases. The CDR3 covers 14 residues. CDR1 and CDR2 (germline): SGHRS, YFSETQ. The CDR3 here is CASSSTGGQETQYF. DNA for the CDR3: TGCGCCAGCAGCTCCACAGGGGGACAAGAGACCCAGTACTTC.

V usage is TRBV7-9 and J usage is TRBJ2-5, with no clear D. Per the germline V gene, CDR1 is SEHNR and CDR2 is FQNEAQ (reference sequence). This CDR3 contains 12 residues. Trimming pared 0 bases from V and 4 bases from J, leaving 3 bases between. The CDR3 sequence: CASSLAAETQYF. The CDR3 DNA reads TGTGCCAGCAGCTTAGCGGCAGAGACCCAGTACTTC. Using reference TRBV7-9 and TRBJ2-5 for the parts outside the CDR3, the full variable domain is DTGVSQNPRHKITKRGQNVTFRCDPISEHNRLYWYRQTLGQGPEFLTYFQNEAQLEKSRLLSDRFSAERPKGSFSTLEIQRTEQGDSAMYLCASSLAAETQYFGPGTRLLVL.

This sequence joins TRBV15 and TRBJ2-3; TRBD2 is a possible D gene (6 bases). CDR3 size: 15 residues. Looked up from germline, CDR1 is LNHNV and CDR2 is YYDKDF (reference sequence). Trimming shortened V by 1 base and J by 3 bases, and 11 bases separated the two germline ends. CDR3 in amino acids: CATSRGTTGTDTQYF. The CDR3 coding sequence is TGTGCCACCAGCAGAGGGACTACCGGTACAGATACGCAGTATTTT. The variable domain in full, completed from reference TRBV15 and TRBJ2-3, reads DAMVIQNPRYQVTQFGKPVTLSCSQTLNHNVMYWYQQKSSQAPKLLFHYYDKDFNNEADTPDNFQSRRPNTSFCFLDIRSPGLGDTAMYLCATSRGTTGTDTQYFGPGTRLTVL.

The rearrangement uses TRBV6-6 and TRBJ2-2; TRBD1 aligns across 7 bases. V dropped 6 bases and J dropped 4; count of bases not matched to a gene: 5. CDR1 and CDR2 (germline): MNHNY, SVGAGI (reference sequence). CDR3 length equals 14 residues. CDR3 protein: CASSWGQTTGELFF. The CDR3 DNA reads TGTGCCAGCAGCTGGGGACAGACCACCGGGGAGCTGTTTTTT.

This clone was seen just once. The rearrangement uses TRBV10-1 and TRBJ1-1, with D maybe TRBD1 (6 bases). CDR3 size: 14 residues. From germline, CDR1 is WNHNN and CDR2 SYGVQD (reference sequence). Trimming stripped 10 bases from V and 1 base from J, with 16 bases between. The CDR3 sequence: CATSSGTSNTEAFF. DNA for the CDR3: TGCGCCACCTCCTCGGGGACATCGAACACTGAAGCTTTCTTT.

This clone was counted a few times. This chain links TRBV29-1 with TRBJ1-5; D gene unclear. Deletions cut 4 bases from V and 3 bases from J, with 10 bases between. In germline, CDR1 is SQVTM, CDR2 ANQGSEA. This CDR3 has 13 amino acids. The CDR3 coding sequence is TGCAGCGTTGCCGGCACGGACAATCAGCCCCAGCATTTT. Translated: CSVAGTDNQPQHF.

This sequence joins TRBV19 and TRBJ2-7; D is tentatively TRBD1 or TRBD2 (6 bases each). CDR3 length: 13 residues. The V gene lost 4 bases and the J gene lost 2 bases, with 9 bases spanning the gap. CDR1 is LNHDA, CDR2 SQIVND, per germline (reference sequence). The DNA for the CDR3 is TGTGCCAGTAGTAGAGGGGGGACCTACGAGCAGTACTTC. As protein: CASSRGGTYEQYF.

The chain recombines TRBV20-1 with TRBJ2-1; D is perhaps TRBD2 (5 bases). Germline V CDR1 and CDR2: DFQATT, SNEGSKA (reference sequence). The CDR3 loop spans 11 amino acids. V gave up 2 bases and J gave up 9 bases, with 8 bases separating them. The CDR3 is CSARLATEQFF. The CDR3 region has the DNA TGCAGTGCTAGACTAGCTACTGAGCAGTTCTTC.

This clone is a singleton in its sample. The rearrangement links TRBV12-5 to TRBJ1-5; no clear D. Germline V gene sequence: CDR1 LGHNT, CDR2 FRNRAP. The CDR3 sequence is 12 residues long. V was shortened by 6 bases and J by 5 bases, with 8 bases between the two germline ends. The CDR3 nucleotides are TGTGCTAGTGGGTCGGACGATCAGCCCCAGCATTTT. Translation gives CASGSDDQPQHF.

The chain's CDR3 is CAWSSRGTPFNQPQHF. CDR3 bases: TGTGCCTGGAGTTCACGGGGGACACCCTTTAATCAGCCCCAGCATTTT. The chain combines TRBV30 with TRBJ1-5, with D possibly being TRBD1 (6 bases). Germline CDR1 is GTSNPN and CDR2 is SVGIG (reference sequence). This CDR3 is built from 16 residues. The V end was cut by 2 bases, the J end by 4 bases, with 18 bases between.

V usage is TRBV7-2 and J usage is TRBJ1-2; possibly TRBD1 for D (5 bases). The CDR3 spans 16 residues. Germline V gene data show CDR1 as SGHTA and CDR2 as FQGNSA. The V gene lost 3 bases and the J gene lost 1 base, with 15 bases spanning the gap. In nucleotides, the CDR3 is TGTGCCAGCAGCTTCAAAGGGACGGATCGTAACTATGGCTACACCTTC. This sequence encodes CASSFKGTDRNYGYTF.

This chain connects TRBV6-5 to TRBJ2-5, with D possibly matching TRBD2 (5 bases). Germline CDR1 MNHEY, CDR2 SVGAGI. Between the trimmed V and J ends, which lost 6 bases and 2 bases, there was a span of 10 bases. The CDR3 sequence is 13 residues long. The CDR3 DNA follows: TGTGCCAGCAGCCCCGGACTGCAAGAGACCCAGTACTTC. Translating gives CASSPGLQETQYF.

The CDR3 nucleotides read TGCGCCAGCAGCCCAGGACAGCTCGGTCAACCTAAAGAGACCCAGTACTTC. Amino acid sequence: CASSPGQLGQPKETQYF. The chain combines TRBV5-1 with TRBJ2-5, with a tentative D call TRBD1 (6 bases). CDR3 size: 17 residues. V dropped 4 bases and J dropped 3 bases, with 22 bases sitting between them. The V gene's germline CDR1 is SGHRS and CDR2 YFSETQ.

This sequence joins TRBV15 and TRBJ2-2; 7 bases agree with TRBD1. J lost 0 bases, V lost 3 bases, and 7 bases had no gene match. Looked up from germline, CDR1 is LNHNV and CDR2 is YYDKDF (reference sequence). The CDR3 extends over 17 amino acids. The CDR3 loop is CATSSYTGTANTGELFF. CDR3 DNA: TGTGCCACCAGCAGCTACACCGGGACAGCGAACACCGGGGAGCTGTTTTTT.

The CDR3 loop is CASSSRDGGISYNEQFF. CDR3 DNA sequence: TGTGCCAGCAGCTCCCGGGACGGGGGAATCTCCTACAATGAGCAGTTCTTC. J is TRBJ2-1 and V is TRBV7-2; D may be TRBD2 (6 bases). Germline V gene sequence: CDR1 SGHTA, CDR2 FQGNSA. Trimming took off 4 bases at V and 0 bases at J, with 16 bases between the two ends. This CDR3 region has 17 residues.

This chain uses TRBV29-1 with TRBJ2-4; 10 bases map to TRBD1. The CDR3 has 14 residues. The ends lost 7 bases at V and 5 bases at J; junction bases unmatched: 8. Germline CDR1 and CDR2: SQVTM and ANQGSEA. This CDR3 reads CSARQGAAQNIQYF. In nucleotides, the CDR3 is TGCAGCGCCAGACAGGGGGCGGCGCAAAACATTCAGTACTTC.